This entry lists 30 T cell receptor beta chains sequenced from one sample in a study of blood T cells in healthy people across ages. A second about 7 to 12 cycle PCR used barcoded and J-beta primers. TCRdb re-called the 5' RACE reads with MiXCR, one entry per CDR3 protein. The data show hundreds of thousands of distinct CDR3 sequences, roughly 20% seen once. Sequenced: blood. The source of these receptors is a man between 65 and 85 years old in good health.

The chain carries TRBV5-1 and TRBJ2-7, with D possibly TRBD1 on 6 matching bases. The germline CDR1 and CDR2 sequences are SGHRS and YFSETQ. V was trimmed by 0 bases and J by 2 bases, leaving 12 bases between them. This CDR3 has 15 amino acids. This chain's CDR3 is CASSLDRARAYEQYF. CDR3 in DNA: TGCGCCAGCAGCTTGGACAGGGCGAGAGCCTACGAGCAGTACTTC. The full variable domain, in which reference TRBV5-1 and TRBJ2-7 provide the parts outside the CDR3, is KAGVTQTPRYLIKTRGQQVTLSCSPISGHRSVSWYQQTPGQGLQFLFEYFSETQRNKGNFPGRFSGRQFSNSRSEMNVSTLELGDSALYLCASSLDRARAYEQYFGPGTRLTVT.

This clonotype appeared many times. This rearrangement joins TRBV9 to TRBJ2-5; tentative D call: TRBD1 (6 bases). V lost 2 bases, J lost 0 bases, and 11 bases lay in between. The CDR3 totals 15 residues. CDR1 and CDR2 from the germline V gene are SGDLS and YYNGEE. DNA of the CDR3: TGTGCCAGCAGCGTGGGGGCCCATTACCAAGAGACCCAGTACTTC. This translates into CASSVGAHYQETQYF.

The sample holds a few counts of this clonotype. The chain joins TRBV5-1 to TRBJ2-5; D remains unclear. The CDR3 length is 14 residues. V was clipped by 0 bases and J by 1 base, with 7 bases between them. The V gene's germline CDR1 is SGHRS and CDR2 YFSETQ. Here the CDR3 reads CASSLGIVQETQYF. The CDR3 DNA reads as TGCGCCAGCAGCTTGGGTATAGTCCAAGAGACCCAGTACTTC.

The gene calls are TRBV29-1 and TRBJ2-1, with 14 bases that match TRBD2. The V gene end was trimmed by 1 base and the J gene end by 10 bases; junction bases not matched to a gene: 12. This CDR3 contains 17 residues. Germline V gene data show CDR1 as SQVTM and CDR2 as ANQGSEA. CDR3 DNA sequence: TGCAGCGTTGAAGTCCCCGGGACTAGCGGGAGTTTATCCGAGCAGTTCTTC. This encodes CSVEVPGTSGSLSEQFF.

The table lists this clonotype with a few counts. This chain uses TRBV3-1 with TRBJ2-5; D unresolved. Germline CDR1 is LGHDT and CDR2 is YNNKEL (reference sequence). The CDR3 consists of 12 residues. V was pared by 1 base and J by 13 bases, with 13 bases between. The CDR3, as DNA: TGTGCCAGCAGCCAAGTCTCTAGTTTGGCGTACTTC. This translates into CASSQVSSLAYF.

This clonotype was detected a few times. V and J are TRBV3-1 and TRBJ2-4; TRBD2 aligns across 16 bases. Germline V lookup: CDR1 LGHDT, CDR2 YNNKEL (reference sequence). V lost 0 bases, J lost 0 bases, and 8 bases stayed unmatched. The CDR3 consists of 21 residues. CDR3: CASSQDTGTSGRVQAKNIQYF. DNA for the CDR3: TGTGCCAGCAGCCAAGATACCGGGACTAGCGGGAGGGTACAAGCCAAAAACATTCAGTACTTC.

V gene TRBV6-5 combines with J gene TRBJ2-5; 9 nucleotides agree with TRBD2. The J call is uncertain, as TRBJ2-7 better fits the DNA end. Germline assignment: CDR1 MNHEY and CDR2 SVGAGI. The CDR3 has 16 amino acids. As DNA, the CDR3 is TGTGCCAGCAGTTACTCGAGTCCGGGTAGCGGGAGCGAGCAGTACTTC. Residues: CASSYSSPGSGSEQYF.

V is TRBV20-1 and J is TRBJ1-2; possibly TRBD1 for D (6 bases). Germline lookup yields CDR1 DFQATT and CDR2 SNEGSKA (reference sequence). The CDR3 contains 12 residues. V lost 5 bases to trimming and J lost 8 bases, with 15 bases between them. The CDR3 sequence: CSAAPGVGGYTF. The CDR3 bases are TGCAGTGCTGCTCCAGGGGTCGGGGGCTACACCTTC.

The chain links TRBV18 to TRBJ2-1, with D tentatively TRBD1 (5 bases). Germline-derived CDR1 and CDR2 are KGHSH and LQKENI. The ends were cut back, 6 bases at V and 9 bases at J, with 12 bases in the middle. This CDR3 spans 12 amino acids. The CDR3 DNA follows: TGTGCCAGCTCGCTAAGGGGCACTGAGCAGTTCTTC. Translation gives CASSLRGTEQFF.

This clonotype was counted a few times. The V call is TRBV5-1, the J call TRBJ2-1, with TRBD2 matching over 9 bases. The DNA end is a closer match to TRBJ2-7, so the J assignment may be wrong. The length of the CDR3 is 14 residues. CDR1 and CDR2 (germline): SGHRS, YFSETQ. CDR3 nucleotides: TGCGCCAGCAGCCCCTCTAGCGGGACCTACGAGCAGTACTTC. Translation: CASSPSSGTYEQYF.

This clonotype was observed a few times. The rearrangement joins TRBV5-1 to TRBJ2-7; 8 bases line up with TRBD2. The CDR3 length is 17 residues. Germline V CDR1 and CDR2: SGHRS, YFSETQ. The junction had 11 bases not matched to a gene; V was cut back by 0 bases and J by 3 bases. The CDR3 coding sequence is TGCGCCAGCAGCTTGGATAGTAGCGGGAAAGTGAACTACGAGCAGTACTTC. Translation: CASSLDSSGKVNYEQYF.

The chain has TRBV10-3 and TRBJ2-3; no clear D gene. V was trimmed by 6 bases and J by 4 bases, leaving 17 bases between them. CDR3 length equals 15 residues. Germline CDR1 reads ENHRY; CDR2 reads SYGVKD. The CDR3 DNA reads as TGTGCCATCAGACAGCAGGTGGCGCAACCAGATACGCAGTATTTT. Its translation: CAIRQQVAQPDTQYF.

This clonotype was detected only a few times. The chain links TRBV7-3 to TRBJ1-1; D is perhaps TRBD1 (5 bases). Germline CDR1 reads SGHTA; CDR2 reads FQGTGA. V lost 4 bases and J lost 3, with 15 bases in between. The CDR3 sequence is 15 residues long. The CDR3, as DNA: TGTGCCAGCAGCTCGATCGGGGGTGAATACACTGAAGCTTTCTTT. Amino acid sequence: CASSSIGGEYTEAFF.

The rearrangement joins TRBV15 to TRBJ2-3, with D possibly called TRBD1 or TRBD2 (5 bases each). The V gene's germline CDR1 is LNHNV and CDR2 YYDKDF (reference sequence). The ends were cut back, 5 bases at V and 2 bases at J, with 17 bases in the middle. This CDR3 region has 16 residues. CDR3: CATSGTRARNTDTQYF. The CDR3, as DNA: TGTGCCACCAGCGGGACGCGCGCGAGGAACACAGATACGCAGTATTTT.

This clonotype came up a few times. J is TRBJ2-1 and V is TRBV20-1, with 11 bases matching TRBD2. CDR1 and CDR2 (germline): DFQATT, SNEGSKA (reference sequence). The CDR3 covers 13 residues. V dropped 7 bases and J dropped 5; count of bases not matched to a gene: 4. The CDR3 nucleotides read TGCAGTGTTCCGACTAGCGGGAACAATGAGCAGTTCTTC. Its protein product is CSVPTSGNNEQFF.

This clonotype was counted many times. This chain uses TRBV10-3 with TRBJ2-5; D remains ambiguous. The CDR3 totals 12 residues. CDR1 ENHRY and CDR2 SYGVKD come from the germline V gene. V lost 10 bases to trimming and J lost 0 bases, with 9 bases between them. This CDR3 reads CATSFDQETQYF. The CDR3 nucleotides are TGTGCCACCTCGTTCGACCAAGAGACCCAGTACTTC.

This clonotype was detected only a few times. The chain recombines TRBV12-3 or TRBV12-4 with TRBJ1-2; D not certain. The CDR3 runs to 12 residues. Trimming pared 5 bases from V and 0 bases from J, leaving 4 bases between. CDR3 in DNA: TGTGCCAGCAGTGCCTCTAACTATGGCTACACCTTC. This sequence encodes CASSASNYGYTF.

This clonotype was counted only a few times. The gene calls are TRBV6-5 and TRBJ2-4; TRBD1 might be the D (6 bases). Per germline, CDR1 MNHEY and CDR2 SVGAGI. V lost 6 bases and J lost 8, with 14 bases in between. The CDR3 has 13 amino acids. For the CDR3, the DNA is TGTGCCAGCAGGCCGCCAGGGGTTGACATTCAGTACTTC. This translates into CASRPPGVDIQYF.

The chain employs TRBV9 and TRBJ2-6; D is possibly TRBD1 (5 bases). Germline CDR1 SGDLS, CDR2 YYNGEE. The CDR3 runs 16 residues. V was trimmed by 8 bases and J by 0 bases, leaving 15 bases between them. CDR3 loop: CASQRGANSGANVLTF. CDR3 sequence (DNA): TGTGCCAGTCAAAGGGGTGCTAACTCTGGGGCCAACGTCCTGACTTTC.

This clonotype was observed a handful of times. As DNA, the CDR3 is TGCAGTGCTAGAGTGTCTGGAGCGGGAGGGTTAGATACGCAGTATTTT. Residues: CSARVSGAGGLDTQYF. V is TRBV20-1 and J is TRBJ2-3; 10 nucleotides align to TRBD2. In germline, CDR1 is DFQATT, CDR2 SNEGSKA (reference sequence). V trimming: 1 base; J trimming: 5 bases; junction bases outside the gene matches: 9. The CDR3 spans 16 residues.

This clonotype came up a few times. The chain is built from TRBV19 and TRBJ2-7; TRBD2 aligns across 7 bases. V dropped 5 bases and J dropped 5; count of bases not matched to a gene: 6. The CDR3 consists of 13 residues. Germline CDR1 reads LNHDA; CDR2 reads SQIVND (reference sequence). CDR3 region: CASSFGRKDEQYF. As DNA, the CDR3 is TGTGCCAGTAGTTTCGGGAGGAAAGACGAGCAGTACTTC.

This clonotype was seen more than once but under ten times. V usage is TRBV4-3 and J usage is TRBJ1-5; weak D call: TRBD1 (5 bases). The CDR3 is 13 residues long. V was trimmed by 0 bases and J by 9 bases, leaving 9 bases between them. Germline CDR1 is LGHNA and CDR2 is YSLEER. The CDR3 DNA is TGCGCCAGCAGCCAAGAACGGACAAGGCCCCAGCATTTT. Protein product: CASSQERTRPQHF.

This clonotype occurred a few times. A clone one base away is much larger, so this may be a read error. The CDR3 is CASSLGLVGEQYF. CDR3 DNA sequence: TGCGCCAGCAGCTTGGGACTGGTGGGCGAGCAGTACTTC. The chain is built from TRBV5-1 and TRBJ2-5; D unclear. The J call may not be correct, given that the DNA end is closer to TRBJ2-7. The V gene's germline CDR1 is SGHRS and CDR2 YFSETQ. This CDR3 is built from 13 residues.

V gene TRBV7-9 combines with J gene TRBJ2-5; either TRBD1 or TRBD2 may supply D (6 bases each). V lost 2 bases and J lost 5, with 12 bases in between. CDR1 is SEHNR, CDR2 FQNEAQ, per germline (reference sequence). The CDR3 spans 14 residues. The CDR3 spells CASSLTGAKETQYF. CDR3 coding DNA: TGTGCCAGCAGCTTAACGGGGGCTAAGGAGACCCAGTACTTC.

Turning to this clonotype: This clone may be a read error of a much larger clone one base away. The chain combines TRBV6-5 with TRBJ2-1, with a weak D call TRBD2 (6 bases). The germline V gene encodes CDR1 MNHEY and CDR2 SVGAGI. CDR3 size: 13 residues. The CDR3 DNA reads as TGTGCCACCACCGGGACTTACTCCTACGAGCAGTGCTTC. Amino acid sequence: CATTGTYSYEQCF.

The chain employs TRBV5-1 and TRBJ1-1; D might be TRBD1 (5 bases). The CDR3 length is 15 residues. Germline loops: CDR1 SGHRS, CDR2 YFSETQ. V was cut by 0 bases and J by 4 bases, with 13 bases left in between. CDR3 sequence (DNA): TGCGCCAGCAGCTTGGATGAAGGGGCGTTCACTGAAGCTTTCTTT. It codes for CASSLDEGAFTEAFF. Based on the CDR3 plus reference TRBV5-1 and TRBJ1-1, the full variable domain is KAGVTQTPRYLIKTRGQQVTLSCSPISGHRSVSWYQQTPGQGLQFLFEYFSETQRNKGNFPGRFSGRQFSNSRSEMNVSTLELGDSALYLCASSLDEGAFTEAFFGQGTRLTVV.

The rearrangement joins TRBV20-1 to TRBJ2-7, with TRBD2 matching 7 bases. Germline trimming cut 5 bases from V and 2 bases from J; bases unmatched to any gene: 12. Germline V gene sequence: CDR1 DFQATT, CDR2 SNEGSKA (reference sequence). The CDR3 runs 15 residues. The CDR3: CSARKAGTPPYEQYF. In DNA form, the CDR3 reads TGCAGTGCTCGAAAAGCGGGGACCCCCCCCTACGAGCAGTACTTC.

There are a few counts of this clonotype. The rearrangement links TRBV5-1 to TRBJ2-5, with D possibly being TRBD2 (5 bases). The CDR3 length is 15 residues. The germline V gene encodes CDR1 SGHRS and CDR2 YFSETQ. V was trimmed by 0 bases and J by 1 base, leaving 10 bases between them. CDR3 sequence: CASSLVLGSQETQYF. DNA of the CDR3: TGCGCCAGCAGCTTGGTTTTGGGGAGCCAAGAGACCCAGTACTTC.

V is TRBV5-5 and J is TRBJ2-2; perhaps TRBD2 as D (5 bases). CDR3 length: 14 amino acids. Trimming shortened V by 1 base and J by 4 bases, and 8 bases separated the two germline ends. Germline CDR1 reads SGHKS; CDR2 reads YYEKEE (reference sequence). The CDR3 nucleotides are TGTGCCAGCAGCTTGCATGCGGGCACCGGGGAGCTGTTTTTT. It encodes CASSLHAGTGELFF.

This chain uses TRBV4-1 with TRBJ2-7; D is unresolved. The CDR3 spans 14 residues. Germline CDR1 MGHRA, CDR2 YSYEKL. With 3 bases removed from V and 2 bases from J, the gap between germline ends came to 11 bases. CDR3: CASSQDVLTYEQYF. The CDR3 bases are TGCGCCAGCAGCCAGGATGTCCTCACCTACGAGCAGTACTTC.